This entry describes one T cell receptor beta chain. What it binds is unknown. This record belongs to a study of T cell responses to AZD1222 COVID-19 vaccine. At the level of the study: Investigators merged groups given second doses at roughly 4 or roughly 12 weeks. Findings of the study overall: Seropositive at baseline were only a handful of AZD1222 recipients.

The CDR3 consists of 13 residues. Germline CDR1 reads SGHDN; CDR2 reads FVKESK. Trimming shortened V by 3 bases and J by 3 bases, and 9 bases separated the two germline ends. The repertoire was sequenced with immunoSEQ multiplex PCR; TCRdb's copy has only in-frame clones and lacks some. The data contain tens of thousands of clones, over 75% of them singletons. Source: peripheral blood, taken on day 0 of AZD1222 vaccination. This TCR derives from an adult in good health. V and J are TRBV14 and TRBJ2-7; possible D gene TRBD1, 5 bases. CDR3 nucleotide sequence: TGTGCCAGCAGCCACGACAGCCGCTACGAGCAGTACTTC. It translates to CASSHDSRYEQYF. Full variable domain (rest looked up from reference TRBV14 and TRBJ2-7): EAGVTQFPSHSVIEKGQTVTLRCDPISGHDNLYWYRRVMGKEIKFLLHFVKESKQDESGMPNNRFLAERTGGTYSTLKVQPAELEDSGVYFCASSHDSRYEQYFGPGTRLTVT.